Listed below are T cell receptor beta chains from one sample, sequenced in a study of cytomegalovirus exposure and HLA in healthy donors. TCRdb's table, derived via immunoSEQ multiplex PCR, lists solely in-frame clones and lacks some. Among 80,000 to 100,000 clones, roughly 73% were seen once, and the ten largest hold less than 4.5%. Sequencing input: PBMCs. The receptors were sampled from a man aged 40-55 years in good health and CMV-seronegative. CDR3s include the opening cysteine and the closing phenylalanine or tryptophan. A D gene is named only where the DNA matches it firmly. Size is stated for part of the rows, as once, few or many counts, or as a class when the clone is expanded.

D,size,J,V,CDR3,DNA
TRBD1,once,TRBJ1-2,TRBV5-6,CASSRDPGQGARGYTF,TGTGCCAGCAGCCGGGATCCGGGACAGGGGGCGCGCGGCTACACCTTC
TRBD1,.,TRBJ1-4,TRBV2,CASSQQGAYEKLFF,TGTGCCAGCAGCCAACAGGGGGCGTATGAAAAACTGTTTTTT
TRBD1,once,TRBJ1-2,TRBV4-1,CASSQVVRDRVKANYGYTF,TGCGCCAGCAGCCAAGTGGTTCGGGACAGGGTCAAAGCTAACTATGGCTACACCTTC
TRBD1,few,TRBJ2-6,TRBV4-3,CASSQMTGWEANVLTF,TGCGCCAGCAGCCAAATGACAGGGTGGGAGGCCAACGTCCTGACTTTC
.,.,TRBJ1-3,TRBV2,CASRPQGPGNTIYF,TGTGCCAGCAGACCTCAGGGGCCTGGAAACACCATATATTTT
.,few,TRBJ2-3,TRBV4-2,CASSPSPTDTQYF,TGTGCCAGCAGCCCGTCTCCCACAGATACGCAGTATTTT
.,.,TRBJ1-4,TRBV15,CATSKSGIGKLFF,TGTGCCACCAGCAAGTCGGGGATTGGAAAACTGTTTTTT
.,.,TRBJ1-4,TRBV25-1,CASSGHGIRPEKLFF,TGTGCCAGCAGTGGACACGGGATCCGACCTGAAAAACTGTTTTTT
.,.,TRBJ2-7,TRBV7-9,CASSLALARTHEQYF,TGTGCCAGCAGCTTAGCCCTAGCGAGGACCCACGAGCAGTACTTC
.,.,TRBJ2-1,TRBV6-5,CASSQGGHEQFF,TGTGCCAGCAGCCAGGGAGGACATGAGCAGTTCTTC
TRBD1,.,TRBJ1-2,TRBV7-9,CASSRGQGYGYTF,TGTGCCAGCAGTCGTGGACAGGGATATGGCTACACCTTC
TRBD1,few,TRBJ1-5,TRBV27,CASRIGTGDGPQHF,TGTGCCAGCAGGATCGGGACAGGGGACGGACCCCAGCATTTT
TRBD1,.,TRBJ1-6,TRBV4-1,CASSQDGDSSYNSPLHF,TGCGCCAGCAGCCAAGATGGGGACAGCTCCTATAATTCACCCCTCCACTTT
.,.,TRBJ2-1,TRBV5-6,CASSFGRRTEYNEQFF,TGTGCCAGCAGCTTTGGGCGGAGGACCGAGTACAATGAGCAGTTCTTC
TRBD2,.,TRBJ2-1,TRBV4-2,CASSQVAGGMYEQFF,TGTGCCAGCAGCCAAGTCGCGGGGGGGATGTATGAGCAGTTCTTC
.,.,TRBJ1-2,TRBV2,CASANGGGYTF,TGTGCCAGCGCAAACGGGGGAGGCTACACCTTC
TRBD1,.,TRBJ2-6,TRBV5-1,CASSLVGTGDGANVLTF,TGCGCCAGCAGCTTGGTCGGGACAGGGGATGGGGCCAACGTCCTGACTTTC
TRBD1,.,TRBJ1-1,TRBV2,CASSRGQGETEAFF,TGTGCCAGCAGTAGGGGACAGGGTGAGACTGAAGCTTTCTTT
.,.,TRBJ2-7,TRBV27,CASGPSAGTLWYEQYF,TGTGCCAGCGGACCATCAGCCGGGACATTGTGGTACGAGCAGTACTTC